This T cell receptor beta chain is drawn from a study of OX40 agonist ivuxolimab in advanced cancers. Study-wide context: Ivuxolimab was a fully human IgG2 agonistic monoclonal antibody targeting the costimulatory receptor OX40 (CD134). Intravenous ivuxolimab was administered to patients every 2 weeks at six dose levels: 0.01, 0.1, 0.3, 1.5, 3 and 10 mg/kg. Of the approximately 50 dose-escalation patients, hepatocellular carcinoma was present in about 20, melanoma in roughly 15, renal cell carcinoma in 9 and head and neck cancer in 9. In the dose-escalation cohort, 75% to 90% of patients were male, and the mean age was approximately 60 years with a range of roughly 20 to 80. Prior anti-PD-1, anti-PD-L1 or anti-CTLA-4 therapy was permitted, and checkpoint inhibitors had been received by roughly two fifths of dose-escalation patients. Partial responses occurred in three dose-escalation patients, of whom one had hepatocellular carcinoma and two had cutaneous melanoma. Peripheral TCRbeta sequencing was intended to test whether TCR sequence diversity was altered and clonal T-cell expansion was caused by ivuxolimab. The paper covers the monotherapy dose-escalation part of the phase I ivuxolimab trial, which included N ≈ 57 patients.

The trial excluded patients who had a history of autoimmune disease or who were on systemic immunosuppression. Peripheral blood for TCR sequencing was collected from all dose cohorts at baseline, on cycle 4 day 1, and on cycle 7 day 1. Samples were obtained from an open-label, multicenter, first-in-human phase I dose-escalation trial of ivuxolimab. Adults with locally advanced or metastatic head and neck squamous cell, hepatocellular, melanoma or renal cell carcinoma were enrolled in the trial. CD4+ and CD8+ T cells were sorted separately from peripheral blood before TCR sequencing. What the research found in general, with its limitations: Low levels of normalized T-cell clonal expansion were also seen in some patients who did not respond. Antigen specificity was not determined for the clonally expanded peripheral T cells. In the 0.1-3.0 mg/kg groups, partial responders had among the lowest normalized peripheral clonal expansion, particularly in CD8+ T cells. Clonal expansion of both CD4+ and CD8+ blood T cells was observed from baseline to week 6 at doses 0.1 to 3.0 mg/kg. On average, CD8+ T cells showed more expanded clones than CD4+ T cells after ivuxolimab.

Concerning this clone itself: It lacks a known antigen. No quality values exist for individual bases; no much larger clone is one base distant.

The CDR3 has 17 amino acids, counting the end cysteine and phenylalanine. Only the CDR3 DNA is retained, 51 bases long and in frame from the first base. Trimming accounts for 0 bases at V and 10 bases at J, while the number of junction bases matched to no gene is 17. The germline V gene specifies SGHRS as CDR1 and YFSETQ as CDR2. To sequence the TCRbeta CDR3 region, genomic DNA was isolated from the sorted cells. The immunoSEQ Assay was used for sequencing of TCRbeta CDR3 regions. Here the immuneACCESS table is served through TCRdb, limited to in-frame sequences with V and J called. Missing clones are a known gap in these copies; in checked studies unresolved V genes cover under half, and the rest lacks a known reason. This sample lists about 54,000 clones; approximately 84% were detected once. Clones ranked in the top ten supply 1.2% of the sample.

Sequencing used CD4+ or CD8+ T cells sorted from blood, obtained in a trial of the OX40 agonist ivuxolimab. In this chain, TRBV5-1 is recombined with TRBJ1-1, with 8 bases matching TRBD1. The clonotype was recovered from an adult with an advanced solid tumor such as melanoma, head and neck, liver or kidney cancer. The nucleotides read TGCGCCAGCAGCTTGGCGGTACCCGGCGGGGACAGGCCTGGAGCTTTCTTT. It translates to CASSLAVPGGDRPGAFF.